The 30 T cell receptor beta chains below all came from one sample that was sequenced in a study of shared clonotypes between healthy human individuals. TCRdb's copy holds only in-frame clones and misses some; the assay was immunoSEQ multiplex PCR. The sample yields some 900,000 clones, around 80% seen once. The sample taken for sequencing was memory CD4+ T cells sorted from blood. As for subset: CD45RA-negative fraction. These receptors all come from a man aged 18 to 29 in good health.

This clone has at least ten counts. This CDR3 is missing its conserved last phenylalanine or tryptophan, likely due to a read error. The DNA is left out, because the CDR3 cannot be placed on it with certainty; the CDR3 is given as TCRdb lists it. The chain joins TRBV2 to TRBJ1-1. The CDR3 totals 11 residues, both ends included. Germline lookup yields CDR1 SNHLY and CDR2 FYNNEI. The CDR3 reads CASSARGTNPN.

This chain links TRBV10-1 with TRBJ1-5; TRBD1 matches 9 bases. Germline V gives CDR1 WNHNN, CDR2 SYGVQD (reference sequence). V gave up 5 bases and J gave up 1 base; unmatched junction bases: 6. CDR3 length: 16 residues. DNA of the CDR3: TGCGCCAGCAGTTTGGGGACAGGGTTGAGCAATCAGCCCCAGCATTTT. Translation: CASSLGTGLSNQPQHF.

This clone was detected only a few times. This sequence joins TRBV21-1 and TRBJ2-7; the D segment call TRBD2 is taken from the table without a DNA check. TRBV21-1 is a pseudogene. The CDR3 is 16 amino acids. The CDR3 DNA reads as TGTGCCAGCAGCAAAGGGACTAGCTGGGAAAACTACGAGCAGTACTTC. Its translation: CASSKGTSWENYEQYF.

There are a few counts of this clone. The chain joins TRBV19 to TRBJ2-6; D assignment may be TRBD1 or TRBD2 (5 bases each). The V end lost 0 bases, the J end lost 0 bases, and 9 bases lay between the germline ends. Germline values: CDR1 LNHDA, CDR2 SQIVND (reference sequence). This CDR3 region has 17 residues. Here the CDR3 reads CASSIDRGPSGANVLTF. Here the CDR3 DNA reads TGTGCCAGTAGTATAGATCGGGGACCCTCTGGGGCCAACGTCCTGACTTTC.

This clone came up once. CDR3 nucleotides: TGTGCCTGGAGTGCCCGTCTAGACGAGCAGTACTTC. Translating it yields CAWSARLDEQYF. This chain uses TRBV30 with TRBJ2-7; no reliable D call. Germline V gene sequence: CDR1 GTSNPN, CDR2 SVGIG (reference sequence). V was pared by 1 base and J by 5 bases, with 9 bases between. This CDR3 contains 12 residues.

The chain has TRBV5-1 and TRBJ2-6; unclear D gene. The CDR3 covers 15 residues. Trimming stripped 2 bases from V and 0 bases from J, with 6 bases between. Per germline, CDR1 SGHRS and CDR2 YFSETQ. CDR3 nucleotides: TGCGCCAGCAGCTTTGTCGGCTCTGGGGCCAACGTCCTGACTTTC. As protein: CASSFVGSGANVLTF.

This chain links TRBV4-3 with TRBJ2-1; D is possibly TRBD2 (5 bases). The V and J ends lost 1 base and 12 bases respectively, with 10 bases between them. The CDR3 loop spans 12 amino acids. Germline assignment: CDR1 LGHNA and CDR2 YSLEER. The CDR3: CASSQGDGMQFF. DNA for the CDR3: TGCGCCAGCAGCCAAGGCGACGGGATGCAGTTCTTC.

The rearrangement uses TRBV19 and TRBJ2-6; TRBD2 matches 10 bases. This CDR3 region has 19 residues. Looked up from germline, CDR1 is LNHDA and CDR2 is SQIVND (reference sequence). Unmatched junction bases numbered 9, after V lost 1 base and J lost 3 bases. CDR3 sequence: CASSIGGAGGPVGANVLTF. The CDR3 DNA follows: TGTGCCAGTAGTATAGGCGGAGCGGGAGGGCCGGTTGGGGCCAACGTCCTGACTTTC.

This clone occurred once. The chain links TRBV29-1 to TRBJ2-7, with D unresolved. The CDR3 length is 13 residues. Trimming shortened V by 3 bases and J by 5 bases, and 14 bases separated the two germline ends. Looked up from germline, CDR1 is SQVTM and CDR2 is ANQGSEA. This CDR3 reads CSVDPGPGNEQYF. CDR3 DNA: TGCAGCGTTGATCCCGGACCTGGAAACGAGCAGTACTTC.

Comments on this clone: A read error may explain this, as a much larger clone is one base away. The chain combines TRBV27 with TRBJ2-5, with a tentative D call TRBD1 (5 bases). Trimming removed 1 base at V and 2 bases at J, with 8 bases between. This CDR3 has 14 residues. CDR1 and CDR2 from the germline V gene are MNHEY and SMNVEV (reference sequence). The CDR3 sequence is CASSLLGPQETQYF. CDR3 coding DNA: TGTGCCAGCAGTTTATTGGGGCCACAAGAGACCCAGTACTTC.

The chain recombines TRBV11-1 with TRBJ2-1, with 7 bases fitting TRBD2. J was trimmed by 7 bases and V by 3 bases; bases with no gene match: 12. This CDR3 contains 16 residues. Germline V gives CDR1 SGHAT, CDR2 FQDESV (reference sequence). The CDR3 DNA is TGTGCCAGCAGCTTTTCGGGGGGATACGCGAGAAATGAGCAGTTCTTC. This gives the protein CASSFSGGYARNEQFF.

Details on this clone: Within the sample, other DNA sequences also encode this same CDR3. The V and J genes are TRBV30 and TRBJ2-7; D unclear. Looked up from germline, CDR1 is GTSNPN and CDR2 is SVGIG (reference sequence). V dropped 0 bases and J dropped 4 bases, with 7 bases sitting between them. The length of the CDR3 is 12 residues. Written as DNA, the CDR3 is TGTGCCTGGAGTGTACTGACTTACGAGCAGTACTTC. As protein: CAWSVLTYEQYF.

V is TRBV6-1 and J is TRBJ1-5; perhaps TRBD1 as D (5 bases). The CDR3 contains 13 residues. Trimming took 4 bases from V and 4 from J, leaving 8 bases between them. Germline V gives CDR1 MNHNS, CDR2 SASEGT. CDR3 coding DNA: TGTGCCAGCAGTGCCAGGGAGAATCAGCCCCAGCATTTT. It encodes CASSARENQPQHF.

The chain has TRBV18 and TRBJ1-6; tentatively, D is TRBD1 (6 bases). The CDR3 runs to 15 residues. CDR1 is KGHSH, CDR2 LQKENI, per germline. Trimming took 7 bases from V and 3 from J, leaving 13 bases between them. Written as DNA, the CDR3 is TGTGCCAGCTGGGAGGGGGTGAACTATAATTCACCCCTCCACTTT. Translation gives CASWEGVNYNSPLHF.

The chain employs TRBV28 and TRBJ2-3; TRBD2 matches at 7 bases. Germline values: CDR1 MDHEN, CDR2 SYDVKM. This CDR3 contains 10 residues. The V and J ends lost 8 bases and 8 bases, in that order; junction bases with no gene match: 1. In DNA, the CDR3 is TGTGCCAGCCCGGGGGGTACGCAGTATTTT. This encodes CASPGGTQYF.

The rearrangement uses TRBV6-6 and TRBJ2-1; D possibly corresponds to TRBD2 (5 bases). The V end lost 7 bases, the J end lost 7 bases, and 8 bases lay between the germline ends. Germline V gene lookup returns CDR1 MNHNY and CDR2 SVGAGI (reference sequence). This CDR3 spans 11 amino acids. Here the CDR3 DNA reads TGTGCCAGCACCGGACTGAATGAGCAGTTCTTC. Encoded protein: CASTGLNEQFF.

J is TRBJ1-2 and V is TRBV29-1; no clear D gene. The germline V gene has CDR1 SQVTM and CDR2 ANQGSEA. CDR3 size: 12 residues. Trimming pared 6 bases from V and 7 bases from J, leaving 15 bases between. CDR3 residues: CSVAEASAGYTF. The CDR3 coding sequence is TGCAGCGTCGCAGAGGCCTCGGCTGGCTACACCTTC.

Here the CDR3 reads CASSPARDSSSYEQYF. The CDR3 nucleotides are TGTGCCAGCTCACCAGCACGGGACAGTAGCTCCTACGAGCAGTACTTC. This rearrangement joins TRBV18 to TRBJ2-7, with 7 bases matching TRBD1. Per germline, CDR1 KGHSH and CDR2 LQKENI. This CDR3 has 16 residues. J gave up 0 bases and V 2 bases, and 7 bases lay outside the gene matches.

V is TRBV5-5 and J is TRBJ1-2; 8 bases agree with TRBD1. The CDR3 length is 15 residues. Trimming cost V 4 bases and J 4 bases; bases outside gene matches: 9. Germline V gene lookup returns CDR1 SGHKS and CDR2 YYEKEE (reference sequence). Here the CDR3 reads CASSRSTGELYGYTF. The CDR3 DNA follows: TGTGCCAGCAGCCGATCGACAGGGGAACTCTATGGCTACACCTTC.

The rearrangement links TRBV4-3 to TRBJ2-3; 7 nucleotides align to TRBD2. The junction had 4 bases not matched to a gene; V was cut back by 0 bases and J by 1 base. Per germline, CDR1 LGHNA and CDR2 YSLEER. The CDR3 has 16 amino acids. CDR3 amino acids: CASSQDRAGGTDTQYF. CDR3 nucleotide sequence: TGCGCCAGCAGCCAAGATCGGGCGGGGGGCACAGATACGCAGTATTTT.

This clone was observed a few times. The chain combines TRBV6-1 with TRBJ1-1; D not certain. The V end lost 1 base, the J end lost 1 base, and 10 bases lay between the germline ends. Germline CDR1 is MNHNS and CDR2 is SASEGT. This CDR3 comprises 15 residues. DNA of the CDR3: TGTGCCAGCAGTGAAGGAACTTCACCGAACACTGAAGCTTTCTTT. Encoded protein: CASSEGTSPNTEAFF.

Note on this clone: The sample carries other DNA sequences with the same CDR3. The chain employs TRBV18 and TRBJ2-7; 7 nucleotides match TRBD1. The V and J ends lost 4 bases and 0 bases, in that order; junction bases with no gene match: 3. Germline V gene lookup returns CDR1 KGHSH and CDR2 LQKENI. The CDR3 consists of 14 residues. The CDR3 here is CASSLDRSSYEQYF. CDR3 DNA sequence: TGTGCCAGCTCACTGGACAGGAGCTCCTACGAGCAGTACTTC.

The rearrangement links TRBV11-2 to TRBJ2-1; 11 bases fit TRBD1. The germline V gene has CDR1 SGHAT and CDR2 FQNNGV. The CDR3 is made up of 14 amino acids. With V trimmed by 4 bases and J by 12 bases, 8 bases remained unmatched. CDR3 DNA: TGTGCCAGCAGCTCGCCGGACAGGGGGCTCGCGCAGTTCTTC. Residues: CASSSPDRGLAQFF.

The chain couples TRBV5-1 to TRBJ2-7; 10 positions agree with TRBD1. The length of the CDR3 is 13 residues. Germline trimming cut 4 bases from V and 5 bases from J; bases unmatched to any gene: 3. From germline, CDR1 is SGHRS and CDR2 YFSETQ. In DNA, the CDR3 is TGCGCCAGCAGCACGACAGGGGGCCACGAGCAGTACTTC. Translating it yields CASSTTGGHEQYF.

The genes are TRBV6-5 and TRBJ2-7, with a weak D call TRBD1 (5 bases). Germline CDR1 is MNHEY and CDR2 is SVGAGI. The CDR3 loop spans 13 amino acids. The ends were cut back, 2 bases at V and 7 bases at J, with 12 bases in the middle. The CDR3 DNA is TGTGCCAGCAGTTACCGGCAGGGTTTTGAGCAGTACTTC. This codes for CASSYRQGFEQYF.

This rearrangement joins TRBV19 to TRBJ1-2, with 9 bases fitting TRBD1. CDR3 size: 15 residues. The germline gives CDR1 LNHDA, CDR2 SQIVND (reference sequence). The V and J ends lost 5 bases and 4 bases, in that order; junction bases with no gene match: 8. The CDR3 nucleotides are TGTGCCAGTAGTCCCCAGGGACAGGGAAGCTATGGCTACACCTTC. Translation gives CASSPQGQGSYGYTF.

To note about this clone: The same CDR3 arises from other DNA sequences in this sample as well. The rearrangement joins TRBV30 to TRBJ2-5, with 7 positions matching TRBD2. V was clipped by 0 bases and J by 2 bases; unmatched bases: 0. The CDR3 length is 13 residues. The germline CDR1 and CDR2 sequences are GTSNPN and SVGIG (reference sequence). The CDR3 spells CAWSVGGQETQYF. DNA for the CDR3: TGTGCCTGGAGTGTGGGGGGGCAAGAGACCCAGTACTTC.

CDR3 sequence (DNA): TGCGCCAGCAGTGAGTTGGGCACCGCTGAAGCTTTCTTT. Translation: CASSELGTAEAFF. The gene calls are TRBV10-1 and TRBJ1-1; D is unresolved. V was pared by 1 base and J by 6 bases, with 9 bases between. The length of the CDR3 is 13 residues. Germline loops: CDR1 WNHNN, CDR2 SYGVQD (reference sequence).

The chain couples TRBV6-5 to TRBJ2-7, with D unresolved. This CDR3 region has 13 residues. The V gene lost 5 bases and the J gene lost 6 bases, with 14 bases spanning the gap. Germline V gives CDR1 MNHEY, CDR2 SVGAGI. The CDR3 region has the DNA TGTGCCAGCAGTCCAGGTACCGGTCGCGAGCAGTACTTC. It codes for CASSPGTGREQYF.

This clone was counted a few times. The chain is built from TRBV25-1 and TRBJ1-4; TRBD1 agrees at 8 bases. After removal of 3 bases from V and 6 bases from J, the junction contained 9 bases not matched to a gene. CDR1 and CDR2 (germline): MGHDK, SYGVNS. There are 16 residues in the CDR3. DNA for the CDR3: TGTGCCAGCAGTGATTACGGTCAGGGGGCCCATGAAAAACTGTTTTTT. It is translated as CASSDYGQGAHEKLFF. Full variable domain (rest looked up from reference TRBV25-1 and TRBJ1-4): EADIYQTPRYLVIGTGKKITLECSQTMGHDKMYWYQQDPGMELHLIHYSYGVNSTEKGDLSSESTVSRIRTEHFPLTLESARPSHTSQYLCASSDYGQGAHEKLFFGSGTQLSVL.